Following are 16 T cell receptor beta chains from one sample sequenced in a study of neurological immune-mediated disorders. TCRdb fed the 5' RACE reads into MiXCR, producing one record per CDR3 protein. The sample lists 55,000 to 70,000 distinct CDR3 sequences, about an eighth seen once, with 1.8% in the top ten. The sample consisted of PBMCs. Source of these receptors: a man between 60 and 70 years old in good health.

In this sample, this clonotype turned up many times. V is TRBV6-6 and J is TRBJ2-5, with 10 positions matching TRBD1. The CDR3 loop spans 13 amino acids. Losses at the gene ends were 10 bases for V and 4 bases for J; bases not matched to a gene: 6. Germline V gives CDR1 MNHNY, CDR2 SVGAGI (reference sequence). The CDR3 DNA follows: TGTGCCACCAGGACAGGGGGAGGAGAGACCCAGTACTTC. Translating gives CATRTGGGETQYF.

Comments on this clonotype: The CDR3 does not close with the conserved phenylalanine or tryptophan, likely indicating a read error. The CDR3 protein is CASSFQGGGRETQYS. CDR3 bases: TGTGCCAGCAGCTTCCAAGGGGGGGGGAGAGAGACCCAGTACTCC. The V gene is TRBV7-2, the J gene TRBJ2-5, with D maybe TRBD2 (7 bases). The CDR3 is made up of 15 amino acids. Germline CDR1 is SGHTA and CDR2 is FQGNSA. V was shortened by 3 bases and J by 4 bases, with 15 bases between the two germline ends.

The sample holds many counts of this clonotype. The chain combines TRBV12-3 or TRBV12-4 with TRBJ1-2, with 12 nucleotides matching TRBD1. CDR3 length: 17 amino acids. Germline trimming cut 2 bases from V and 6 bases from J; bases unmatched to any gene: 10. In DNA form, the CDR3 reads TGTGCCAGCAGTTTATTTGGGACAGGGGGCTCGAGCGATGGCTACACCTTC. It specifies CASSLFGTGGSSDGYTF.

This clonotype was recorded at least ten times. J is TRBJ2-5 and V is TRBV5-1; 13 bases line up with TRBD2. Looked up from germline, CDR1 is SGHRS and CDR2 is YFSETQ. This CDR3 spans 16 amino acids. V lost 4 bases and J lost 7; bases outside the gene matches: 10. CDR3 coding DNA: TGCGCCAGCAGCCCGGGGGGACTAGCGGGGAGAGGGACCCAGTACTTC. Amino acid sequence: CASSPGGLAGRGTQYF. Together with reference TRBV5-1 and TRBJ2-5, the CDR3 gives the full variable domain: KAGVTQTPRYLIKTRGQQVTLSCSPISGHRSVSWYQQTPGQGLQFLFEYFSETQRNKGNFPGRFSGRQFSNSRSEMNVSTLELGDSALYLCASSPGGLAGRGTQYFGPGTRLLVL.

This clonotype appeared many times. The chain combines TRBV7-9 with TRBJ2-3; 11 bases are a match to TRBD2. Germline V gene lookup returns CDR1 SEHNR and CDR2 FQNEAQ (reference sequence). This CDR3 has 16 residues. Germline trimming cut 2 bases from V and 2 bases from J; bases unmatched to any gene: 3. CDR3 DNA: TGTGCCAGCAGCTTAAGACTAGCGGGGTCCACAGATACGCAGTATTTT. It yields the protein CASSLRLAGSTDTQYF.

The chain employs TRBV29-1 and TRBJ1-2, with 8 positions matching TRBD1. The germline V gene has CDR1 SQVTM and CDR2 ANQGSEA. This CDR3 has 13 amino acids. J gave up 2 bases and V 6 bases, and 5 bases lay outside the gene matches. Here the CDR3 DNA reads TGCAGCGTCCCGACAGGGGCGAACTATGGCTACACCTTC. It encodes CSVPTGANYGYTF.

Ten or more counts support this clonotype. The genes are TRBV5-6 and TRBJ2-2, with a weak D call TRBD2 (6 bases). The CDR3 has 16 residues. Trimming left V 4 bases short and J 7 bases short, with 20 bases between. Germline V gene sequence: CDR1 SGHDT, CDR2 YYEEEE. The CDR3 protein is CASSNSGLVGSGELFF. Written as DNA, the CDR3 is TGTGCCAGCAGCAATTCGGGACTCGTAGGAAGCGGGGAGCTGTTTTTT.

This clonotype has at least ten counts. The chain combines TRBV7-8 with TRBJ1-2; D is undetermined. Germline CDR1 and CDR2: SGHVS and FQNEAQ. CDR3 length: 13 residues. Trimming pared 6 bases from V and 0 bases from J, leaving 8 bases between. The CDR3 DNA follows: TGTGCCAGCAGGACGGACGCTAACTATGGCTACACCTTC. As protein: CASRTDANYGYTF.

This clonotype was detected ten times or more. V gene TRBV6-5 combines with J gene TRBJ2-4; D unclear. Per the germline V gene, CDR1 is MNHEY and CDR2 is SVGAGI. Trimming took off 4 bases at V and 6 bases at J, with 22 bases between the two ends. This CDR3 is 17 amino acids long. The CDR3 here is CASSSVRQTQSRNIQYF. CDR3 bases: TGTGCCAGCAGTTCCGTCAGACAAACCCAATCTCGAAACATTCAGTACTTC.

About this clonotype itself: The final CDR3 position lacks the conserved phenylalanine or tryptophan, pointing to a likely read error. The chain employs TRBV18 and TRBJ1-1, with 8 bases that match TRBD1. V was clipped by 3 bases and J by 3 bases; unmatched bases: 12. The CDR3 length is 17 residues. The germline V gene encodes CDR1 KGHSH and CDR2 LQKENI. CDR3 protein: CASSPSNGQGGYTEAFL. Written as DNA, the CDR3 is TGTGCCAGCTCACCGTCCAATGGACAGGGAGGGTACACTGAAGCTTTCCTT.

In this sample, this clonotype turned up many times. The rearrangement links TRBV12-3 or TRBV12-4 to TRBJ2-7, with D possibly being TRBD1 (6 bases). The CDR3 is made up of 13 amino acids. Trimming removed 6 bases from V and 4 bases from J, with 13 bases in between. CDR3 sequence: CASSPNTGYEQYF. As DNA, the CDR3 is TGTGCCAGCAGCCCCAATACAGGGTACGAGCAGTACTTC.

This clonotype has at least ten counts. This chain links TRBV2 with TRBJ2-1, with TRBD2 matching over 9 bases. Per the germline V gene, CDR1 is SNHLY and CDR2 is FYNNEI. There are 14 residues in the CDR3. With V trimmed by 5 bases and J by 5 bases, 4 bases remained unmatched. The CDR3 nucleotides read TGTGCCAGCAGTCAGCGGGGGGCCGACAATGAGCAGTTCTTC. Translation gives CASSQRGADNEQFF.

This clonotype was detected many times. The chain is built from TRBV7-2 and TRBJ2-2, with 9 positions matching TRBD2. Trimming cost V 5 bases and J 1 base; bases outside gene matches: 5. Germline CDR1 reads SGHTA; CDR2 reads FQGNSA. This CDR3 has 16 residues. The CDR3 region is CASSPRLAVNTGELFF. DNA for the CDR3: TGTGCCAGCAGCCCCCGACTAGCGGTGAACACCGGGGAGCTGTTTTTT.

This clonotype was counted ten times or more. V gene TRBV20-1 combines with J gene TRBJ1-5, with D uncertain. The V and J ends lost 6 bases and 0 bases respectively, with 15 bases between them. CDR1 is DFQATT, CDR2 SNEGSKA, per germline (reference sequence). The CDR3 consists of 15 residues. The CDR3 sequence: CSARKSPYSNQPQHF. The CDR3 DNA follows: TGCAGTGCCAGGAAGAGCCCATATAGCAATCAGCCCCAGCATTTT.

This clonotype was recorded at least ten times. This sequence joins TRBV29-1 and TRBJ2-3; perhaps TRBD1 as D (5 bases). Trimming stripped 4 bases from V and 3 bases from J, with 11 bases between. The CDR3 is 13 amino acids. Germline loops: CDR1 SQVTM, CDR2 ANQGSEA. CDR3 protein: CSVGWGKTDTQYF. The DNA for the CDR3 is TGCAGCGTTGGGTGGGGCAAGACAGATACGCAGTATTTT.

This clonotype was recorded at least ten times. V gene TRBV6-2 or TRBV6-3 combines with J gene TRBJ2-7; 8 bases map to TRBD1. V dropped 0 bases and J dropped 3; count of bases not matched to a gene: 10. This CDR3 contains 17 residues. Germline V gives CDR1 MNHEY, CDR2 SVGEGT. In DNA, the CDR3 is TGTGCCAGCAGTTACTCGGGCGACAGGGGCCAGGACTACGAGCAGTACTTC. It specifies CASSYSGDRGQDYEQYF.